This T cell receptor (beta chain) is from a study of vaccination effects on CD4 cells after COVID-19. Turning to this clone: The antigen is not known.

Sequencing followed a ViraFEST assay step that expanded antigen-specific CD4+ T cells with viral peptide pools. Following 10 days of culture, CD4+ T cells were isolated. Everyone in the study got two shots of either the BNT162b2 or mRNA-1273 vaccine. V lost 4 bases and J 1 base, leaving 5 bases between the germline ends. The CDR3 totals 13 residues. From germline, CDR1 is SGHRS and CDR2 YFSETQ. Some clones are missing from TCRdb's copy, which holds only in-frame ones; the method was immunoSEQ multiplex PCR. The sample records 29,000 or so clones, 74% being singletons. This receptor was obtained from a human donor who received a COVID-19 vaccine. The J gene is TRBJ2-2, the V gene TRBV5-1; no reliable D call. Source: CD4+ T cells from PBMCs cultured with HCoV-OC43 spike peptides, taken after COVID-19 vaccination. The subset here: HCoV-OC43 spike overlapping peptide pool stimulation. The CDR3 coding sequence is TGCGCCAGCAGCCCACAGAACACCGGGGAGCTGTTTTTT. Translated: CASSPQNTGELFF.